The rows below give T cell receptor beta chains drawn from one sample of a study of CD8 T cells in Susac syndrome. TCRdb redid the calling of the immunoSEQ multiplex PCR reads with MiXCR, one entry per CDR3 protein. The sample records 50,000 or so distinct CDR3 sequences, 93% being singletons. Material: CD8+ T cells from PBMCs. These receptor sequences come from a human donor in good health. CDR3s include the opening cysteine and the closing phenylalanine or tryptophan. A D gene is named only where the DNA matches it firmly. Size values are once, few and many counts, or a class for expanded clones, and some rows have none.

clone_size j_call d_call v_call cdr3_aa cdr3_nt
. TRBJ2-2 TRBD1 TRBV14 CASSQTGGDTGELFF TGTGCCAGCAGCCAGACAGGGGGCGACACCGGGGAGCTGTTTTTT
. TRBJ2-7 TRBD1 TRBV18 CASSPETGMLDEQYF TGTGCCAGCTCACCTGAGACAGGGATGTTGGACGAGCAGTACTTC
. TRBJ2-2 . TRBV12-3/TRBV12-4 CASGRPVTGELFF TGTGCCAGCGGGCGGCCGGTCACCGGGGAGCTGTTTTTT
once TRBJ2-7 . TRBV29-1 CSVETVSSYEQYF TGCAGCGTTGAGACCGTAAGCTCCTACGAGCAGTACTTC
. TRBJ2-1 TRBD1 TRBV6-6 CASSSGQGRSYNEQFF TGTGCCAGCAGCTCCGGACAGGGCCGATCCTACAATGAGCAGTTCTTC
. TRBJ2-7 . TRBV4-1 CASSQDLTGFYEQYF TGCGCCAGCAGCCAAGATCTCACGGGCTTCTACGAGCAGTACTTC
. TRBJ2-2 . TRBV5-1 CASSFGSGAVGELFF TGCGCCAGCAGCTTCGGGTCGGGAGCGGTCGGGGAGCTGTTTTTT
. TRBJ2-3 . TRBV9 CASSVADPDTQYF TGTGCCAGCAGCGTGGCAGACCCGGATACGCAGTATTTT
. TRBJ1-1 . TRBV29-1 CSTPGDSNTEAFF TGCAGCACCCCAGGGGATTCGAACACTGAAGCTTTCTTT
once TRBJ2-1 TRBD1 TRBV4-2 CASRVTGTDYNEQFF TGTGCCAGCAGGGTTACCGGGACAGACTACAATGAGCAGTTCTTC
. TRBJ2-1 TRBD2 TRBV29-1 CSVPSGSAYNEQFF TGCAGCGTTCCGAGCGGGAGCGCCTACAATGAGCAGTTCTTC
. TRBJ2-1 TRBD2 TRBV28 CASGFGRNNEQFF TGTGCCAGCGGGTTCGGGAGGAACAATGAGCAGTTCTTC
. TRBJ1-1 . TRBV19 CASSTYTEAFF TGTGCCAGTAGTACGTACACTGAAGCTTTCTTT
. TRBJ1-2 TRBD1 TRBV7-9 CASTPGQGYYGYTF TGTGCCAGCACGCCGGGACAGGGGTACTATGGCTACACCTTC
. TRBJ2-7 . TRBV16 CASSQYMGYEQYF TGTGCCAGCAGCCAATATATGGGCTACGAGCAGTACTTC
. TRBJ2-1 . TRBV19 CASSIVASNEQFF TGTGCCAGTAGTATAGTCGCCAGCAATGAGCAGTTCTTC
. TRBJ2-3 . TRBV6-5 CASSSLLHFGTDTQYF TGTGCCAGCAGTTCCCTATTACATTTCGGAACAGATACGCAGTATTTT
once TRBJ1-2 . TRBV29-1 CSVKKQETGQYGYTF TGCAGCGTCAAAAAACAGGAGACGGGACAATATGGCTACACCTTC
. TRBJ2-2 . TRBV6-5 CASSPDSTGELFF TGTGCCAGCAGCCCGGACTCCACCGGGGAGCTGTTTTTT
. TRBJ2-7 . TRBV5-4 CASSLPGELYEQYF TGTGCCAGCAGCTTACCAGGAGAACTCTACGAGCAGTACTTC
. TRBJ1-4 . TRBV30 CAWTPTNEKLFF TGTGCCTGGACTCCAACTAATGAAAAACTGTTTTTT
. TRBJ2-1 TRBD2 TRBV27 CASSTSAHEQFF TGTGCCAGCAGTACTAGCGCGCATGAGCAGTTCTTC
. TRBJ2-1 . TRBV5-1 CASSLGGRQNEQFF TGCGCCAGCAGCTTGGGGGGACGACAAAATGAGCAGTTCTTC
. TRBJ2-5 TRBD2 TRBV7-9 CASSSWERERGETQYF TGTGCCAGCAGCTCCTGGGAGCGGGAGAGGGGAGAGACCCAGTACTTC
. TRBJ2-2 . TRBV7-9 CASSLSVAMGDTGELFF TGTGCCAGCAGCCTTTCAGTCGCGATGGGAGACACCGGGGAGCTGTTTTTT
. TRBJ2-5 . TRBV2 CASIGTLQETQYF TGTGCCAGCATCGGGACACTTCAAGAGACCCAGTACTTC
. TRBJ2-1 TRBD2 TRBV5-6 CASSRGGGGYEQFF TGTGCCAGCAGCCGCGGGGGGGGAGGCTATGAGCAGTTCTTC
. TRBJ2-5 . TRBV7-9 CASRPTGRKEETQYF TGTGCCAGCAGACCGACAGGCCGCAAGGAGGAGACCCAGTACTTC
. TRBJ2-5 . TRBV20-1 CSADAQGETQYF TGCAGTGCTGACGCCCAGGGGGAGACCCAGTACTTC
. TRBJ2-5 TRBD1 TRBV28 CASSSLTGVEETQYF TGTGCCAGCAGTTCCCTGACAGGGGTTGAAGAGACCCAGTACTTC
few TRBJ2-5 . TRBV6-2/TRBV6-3 CASRTYVSQETQYF TGTGCCAGCAGGACTTACGTATCCCAAGAGACCCAGTACTTC
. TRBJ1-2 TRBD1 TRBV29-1 CSVYGTAVNGYTF TGCAGCGTTTACGGGACAGCGGTCAACGGCTACACCTTC
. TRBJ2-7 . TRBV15 CATSPRQSSYEQYF TGTGCCACCAGCCCCCGACAGTCATCCTACGAGCAGTACTTC
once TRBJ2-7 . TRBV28 CASSFGSRVPYEQYF TGTGCCAGCAGTTTTGGGTCGAGAGTCCCCTACGAGCAGTACTTC
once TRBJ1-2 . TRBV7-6 CASSQTKGNYGYTF TGTGCCAGCAGCCAAACGAAGGGTAACTATGGCTACACCTTC
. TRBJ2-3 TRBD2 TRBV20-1 CSAGTSGSTDTQYF TGCAGTGCTGGAACTAGCGGGAGTACAGATACGCAGTATTTT
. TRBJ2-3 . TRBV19 CASSMGTDTQYF TGTGCCAGTAGTATGGGGACAGATACGCAGTATTTT
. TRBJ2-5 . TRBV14 CASSQGETPQETQYF TGTGCCAGCAGCCAAGGAGAGACACCCCAAGAGACCCAGTACTTC
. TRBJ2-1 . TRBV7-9 CASSPLRGNNEQFF TGTGCCAGCAGCCCCCTACGTGGGAACAATGAGCAGTTCTTC
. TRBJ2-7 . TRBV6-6 CASFGTTDEQYF TGTGCCAGCTTCGGGACGACCGACGAGCAGTACTTC
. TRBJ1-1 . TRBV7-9 CASSLFNTEAFF TGTGCCAGCAGCTTATTCAACACTGAAGCTTTCTTT
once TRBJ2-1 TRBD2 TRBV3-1 CASSLPGTSGRIGTYNEQFF TGTGCCAGCAGCCTCCCCGGGACTAGCGGGAGGATAGGGACCTACAATGAGCAGTTCTTC
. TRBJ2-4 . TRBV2 CASTPDRPIILAKNIQYF TGTGCCAGCACTCCGGACAGACCCATTATACTAGCCAAAAACATTCAGTACTTC
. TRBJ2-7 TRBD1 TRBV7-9 CASSDAGTGGLYEQYF TGTGCCAGCAGCGATGCCGGGACAGGGGGGTTATACGAGCAGTACTTC
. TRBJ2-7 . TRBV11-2 CASSFGQSTLYEQYF TGTGCCAGCAGCTTCGGACAGTCGACCCTTTACGAGCAGTACTTC
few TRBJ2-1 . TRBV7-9 CASSFGQTGNEQFF TGTGCCAGCAGCTTCGGACAGACTGGCAATGAGCAGTTCTTC
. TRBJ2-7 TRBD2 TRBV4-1 CASSPLAGESDEQYF TGCGCCAGCAGCCCCTTAGCGGGAGAATCGGACGAGCAGTACTTC
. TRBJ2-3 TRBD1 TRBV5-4 CASSGRQGRSTDTQYF TGTGCCAGCAGCGGACGACAGGGGCGGAGCACAGATACGCAGTATTTT